The 24 T cell receptor beta chains presented below share a single source sample, sequenced in a study of T cell responses to AZD1222 COVID-19 vaccine. Sequencing used immunoSEQ multiplex PCR; TCRdb keeps in-frame clones, though not all of them. The sample records 180,000 or so clones, more than 90% being singletons. The sample here was peripheral blood, taken on day 0 of AZD1222 vaccination. The receptors originated from an adult in good health.

This chain connects TRBV7-2 to TRBJ1-2, with 7 nucleotides matching TRBD1. This CDR3 is built from 15 residues. The V segment lost 3 bases and the J segment 6 bases; nucleotides outside the gene matches: 10. CDR1 SGHTA and CDR2 FQGNSA come from the germline V gene. The CDR3 reads CASSFQTGMVNGYTF. In DNA form, the CDR3 reads TGTGCCAGCAGCTTCCAGACAGGGATGGTAAATGGCTACACCTTC.

The chain employs TRBV7-5 and TRBJ2-6; the DNA was not used to check the table's D call, TRBD2. TRBV7-5 counts as a pseudogene. This CDR3 spans 20 amino acids. The CDR3 is CVRSLDGRREGCSGANVLTF. The CDR3 nucleotides read TGTGTCAGAAGCTTAGATGGTAGGAGGGAGGGATGCTCTGGGGCCAACGTCCTGACTTTC.

This chain connects TRBV14 to TRBJ2-1; either TRBD1 or TRBD2 may fit D (5 bases each). Germline V gene data show CDR1 as SGHDN and CDR2 as FVKESK. This CDR3 is 15 amino acids long. Between the trimmed V and J ends, which lost 2 bases and 6 bases, there was a span of 14 bases. Here the CDR3 DNA reads TGTGCCAGCAGCCAAATACCTCATGGGGGCAATGAGCAGTTCTTC. This encodes CASSQIPHGGNEQFF. The full variable domain, its missing parts supplied by reference TRBV14 and TRBJ2-1, is EAGVTQFPSHSVIEKGQTVTLRCDPISGHDNLYWYRRVMGKEIKFLLHFVKESKQDESGMPNNRFLAERTGGTYSTLKVQPAELEDSGVYFCASSQIPHGGNEQFFGPGTRLTVL.

The chain links TRBV7-9 to TRBJ2-3; D not resolved. Germline V gene data show CDR1 as SEHNR and CDR2 as FQNEAQ (reference sequence). V lost 5 bases, J lost 4 bases, and 10 bases lay in between. This CDR3 has 13 residues. The CDR3 nucleotides are TGTGCCAGCAGCGGCCCCTTAGCAGATACGCAGTATTTT. This encodes CASSGPLADTQYF.

Concerning this clone: Other nucleotide sequences from this sample produce the same CDR3. The chain has TRBV2 and TRBJ1-1; 8 nucleotides line up with TRBD1. The germline gives CDR1 SNHLY, CDR2 FYNNEI. Losses at the gene ends were 6 bases for V and 6 bases for J; bases not matched to a gene: 3. CDR3 size: 12 residues. The CDR3 nucleotides are TGTGCCAGCAGCCTACAGGGGGCTGAAGCTTTCTTT. This encodes CASSLQGAEAFF.

CDR3 DNA sequence: TGTGCCAGTAGTTTCGGGATAAACACCGGGGAGCTGTTTTTT. Protein sequence: CASSFGINTGELFF. The rearrangement links TRBV19 to TRBJ2-2; maybe TRBD2 (5 bases). From germline, CDR1 is LNHDA and CDR2 SQIVND (reference sequence). The length of the CDR3 is 14 residues. Deletions cut 5 bases from V and 2 bases from J, with 9 bases between.

The gene calls are TRBV10-2 and TRBJ2-1; 7 bases fit TRBD2. Germline V CDR1 and CDR2: WSHSY, SAAADI. This CDR3 region has 14 residues. The ends lost 4 bases at V and 4 bases at J; junction bases unmatched: 4. DNA of the CDR3: TGCGCCAGCAGTGTAAGGGAGGGGTACAATGAGCAGTTCTTC. This encodes CASSVREGYNEQFF.

This chain joins TRBV7-9 and TRBJ1-1, with a possible D match to TRBD1 (5 bases). Looked up from germline, CDR1 is SEHNR and CDR2 is FQNEAQ (reference sequence). The CDR3 runs to 13 residues. The germline V and J ends were trimmed by 5 bases and 4 bases, with 11 bases remaining between them. In DNA, the CDR3 is TGTGCCAGCAGCCCAAAAGGGGTCACTGAAGCTTTCTTT. This gives the protein CASSPKGVTEAFF.

The chain is built from TRBV19 and TRBJ1-5; D gene unclear. Trimming shortened V by 6 bases and J by 7 bases, and 10 bases separated the two germline ends. CDR1 is LNHDA, CDR2 SQIVND, per germline (reference sequence). The CDR3 runs 12 residues. The CDR3 DNA reads TGTGCCAGTAGCCTTCGAAGGCAGCCCCAGCATTTT. Translating gives CASSLRRQPQHF.

The V and J genes are TRBV11-2 and TRBJ2-3; no definite D call. Trimming cost V 4 bases and J 1 base, with 15 bases left between them. Per germline, CDR1 SGHAT and CDR2 FQNNGV. There are 16 residues in the CDR3. The CDR3 region is CASSYLTYRGTDTQYF. The CDR3 DNA is TGTGCCAGCAGCTACCTGACTTACCGTGGCACAGATACGCAGTATTTT.

The chain couples TRBV6-2 or TRBV6-3 to TRBJ1-1, with D tentatively TRBD1 (6 bases). Germline V gene sequence: CDR1 MNHEY, CDR2 SVGEGT. The CDR3 totals 12 residues. Deletions cut 6 bases from V and 5 bases from J, with 10 bases between. The CDR3 loop reads CASSQQGTEAFF. CDR3 bases: TGTGCCAGCAGCCAACAGGGAACTGAAGCTTTCTTT.

The chain is built from TRBV6-4 and TRBJ1-2; D not certain. The CDR3 loop spans 11 amino acids. Germline V gene lookup returns CDR1 MRHNA and CDR2 SNTAGT. V lost 4 bases and J 4 bases, leaving 4 bases between the germline ends. CDR3 nucleotide sequence: TGTGCCAGCAGTGTGACCTATGGCTACACCTTC. Its protein is CASSVTYGYTF.

A single count supports this clone. The CDR3 is CAISEPDSHGSNEQFF. CDR3 in DNA: TGTGCCATCAGTGAGCCCGACTCCCACGGGTCCAATGAGCAGTTCTTC. This chain links TRBV10-3 with TRBJ2-1; D is ambiguous. The CDR3 totals 16 residues. Trimming left V 2 bases short and J 6 bases short, with 17 bases between. Germline V gives CDR1 ENHRY, CDR2 SYGVKD.

V gene TRBV3-1 (or the pseudogene TRBV3-2) combines with J gene TRBJ1-1; TRBD1 agrees at 7 bases. In germline, CDR1 is LGHDT, CDR2 YNNKEL (reference sequence). The CDR3 has 14 amino acids. Trimming cost V 4 bases and J 4 bases; bases outside gene matches: 6. The CDR3 DNA follows: TGTGCCAGCAGCCCCACGACAGGGATCACTGAAGCTTTCTTT. Translated: CASSPTTGITEAFF.

This chain connects TRBV5-6 to TRBJ1-5; the match to TRBD1 covers 7 bases. The V and J ends lost 3 bases and 5 bases, in that order; junction bases with no gene match: 5. CDR1 SGHDT and CDR2 YYEEEE come from the germline V gene. The CDR3 has 14 residues. The CDR3 spells CASSSGQDYQPQHF. CDR3 nucleotides: TGTGCCAGCAGCTCCGGACAGGACTATCAGCCCCAGCATTTT.

The rearrangement uses TRBV4-1 and TRBJ2-1, with 13 bases aligning to TRBD2. CDR1 is MGHRA, CDR2 YSYEKL, per germline. J was trimmed by 9 bases and V by 4 bases; bases with no gene match: 6. This CDR3 contains 15 residues. CDR3 bases: TGCGCCAGCAGCCCGGGACTAGCGGGACGGAGTGAGCAGTTCTTC. It is translated as CASSPGLAGRSEQFF.

V is TRBV19 and J is TRBJ1-3; TRBD1 is a possible D gene (6 bases). The CDR3 spans 15 residues. The germline CDR1 and CDR2 sequences are LNHDA and SQIVND (reference sequence). The V and J ends lost 6 bases and 0 bases respectively, with 12 bases between them. The CDR3 protein is CASSNDRYSGNTIYF. The CDR3 nucleotides are TGTGCCAGTAGCAACGACAGGTACTCTGGAAACACCATATATTTT.

This clone was seen once. The chain employs TRBV12-5 and TRBJ2-5; D is unclear. V was cut by 4 bases and J by 2 bases, with 14 bases left in between. The germline V gene encodes CDR1 LGHNT and CDR2 FRNRAP. The CDR3 contains 15 residues. CDR3 bases: TGTGCTAGTGGTTCCACCGCCCCCGCACAAGAGACCCAGTACTTC. Translating it yields CASGSTAPAQETQYF. The full variable domain, completed using reference TRBV12-5 and TRBJ2-5, is DARVTQTPRHKVTEMGQEVTMRCQPILGHNTVFWYRQTMMQGLELLAYFRNRAPLDDSGMPKDRFSAEMPDATLATLKIQPSEPRDSAVYFCASGSTAPAQETQYFGPGTRLLVL.

This sequence joins TRBV6-5 and TRBJ2-3; 7 bases are shared with TRBD1. Trimming removed 6 bases from V and 8 bases from J; junction bases left unmatched: 8. The CDR3 sequence is 13 residues long. Germline-derived CDR1 and CDR2 are MNHEY and SVGAGI. The CDR3 DNA reads TGTGCCAGCAGGAAGGGGGCAACGGGTACGCAGTATTTT. The encoded protein is CASRKGATGTQYF.

The chain has TRBV6-1 and TRBJ2-3, with D tentatively TRBD1 or TRBD2 (5 bases each). In germline, CDR1 is MNHNS, CDR2 SASEGT. V was clipped by 2 bases and J by 5 bases, with 14 bases between them. The CDR3 length is 15 residues. CDR3 nucleotide sequence: TGTGCCAGCAGTGAATCCGGGGCCGGGATAGATACGCAGTATTTT. Its protein is CASSESGAGIDTQYF.

This clone has only one observation. This chain links TRBV6-2 or TRBV6-3 with TRBJ1-2, with 8 bases identical to TRBD1. The J segment lost 4 bases and the V segment lost 6 bases, leaving 4 bases of the junction unmatched. Germline lookup yields CDR1 MNHEY and CDR2 SVGEGT. The CDR3 consists of 13 residues. The CDR3 nucleotides are TGTGCCAGCAGCGCAGGGGGCGGCTATGGCTACACCTTC. This sequence encodes CASSAGGGYGYTF.

The rearrangement links TRBV5-1 to TRBJ2-2; 12 nucleotides match TRBD2. This CDR3 region has 16 residues. Germline CDR1 is SGHRS and CDR2 is YFSETQ. The V gene end was trimmed by 7 bases and the J gene end by 6 bases; junction bases not matched to a gene: 10. DNA of the CDR3: TGCGCCAGCCGAAGACTAGCGGGAGATGGGGCCGGGGAGCTGTTTTTT. Translated: CASRRLAGDGAGELFF.

The chain couples TRBV30 to TRBJ1-2; 8 bases map to TRBD1. The CDR3 sequence is 16 residues long. From germline, CDR1 is GTSNPN and CDR2 SVGIG (reference sequence). V dropped 2 bases and J dropped 2; count of bases not matched to a gene: 10. CDR3 in amino acids: CAWSSNLGQDNYGYTF. Written as DNA, the CDR3 is TGTGCCTGGAGTTCGAACCTGGGACAGGACAACTATGGCTACACCTTC.

The V call is TRBV6-1, the J call TRBJ1-3; no reliable D call. Trimming stripped 5 bases from V and 6 bases from J, with 14 bases between. The germline CDR1 and CDR2 sequences are MNHNS and SASEGT. The CDR3 length is 14 residues. In DNA, the CDR3 is TGTGCCAGCAGTCGCGTAGTCGATACAAACACCATATATTTT. Protein product: CASSRVVDTNTIYF.